This is a list of T cell receptor beta chains from one sample in a study of blood T cell repertoires in COVID-19. Profiling relied on immunoSEQ multiplex PCR, and the TCRdb table lists in-frame clones only, not all of them. This table holds 150,000 to 200,000 clones, approximately 85% found once. The source material was peripheral blood. The receptor set was obtained from a man aged 55 to 70 who had recovered from COVID-19. CDR3s include the opening cysteine and the closing phenylalanine or tryptophan. A D gene is named only where the DNA matches it firmly. Where a row states a size, it is once, few, many or the class of an expanded clone; other rows omit it.

V	D	J	size	DNA	CDR3
TRBV5-1	TRBD1	TRBJ1-1	.	TGCGCCAGCAGCTCTCCCCGGACAGGGGGGATGAACACTGAAGCTTTCTTT	CASSSPRTGGMNTEAFF
TRBV27	.	TRBJ2-3	.	TGTGCCAGCAGTCCGCGGCCAAATGTCGTCGGCACAGATACGCAGTATTTT	CASSPRPNVVGTDTQYF
TRBV7-9	TRBD2	TRBJ2-7	.	TGTGCCAGCAGCTTAGGGGGGGGAAGTACCGAGCAGTACTTC	CASSLGGGSTEQYF
TRBV6-4	TRBD1	TRBJ1-4	.	TGTGCCAGCAGCCGTGGACAGGGGGAAAAACTGTTTTTT	CASSRGQGEKLFF
TRBV5-6	.	TRBJ2-1	.	TGTGCCAGCAGCCCAAAGACGGGGGTCACCTACAATGAGCAGTTCTTC	CASSPKTGVTYNEQFF
TRBV5-1	TRBD2	TRBJ2-3	.	TGCGCCAGCAGCTCCGGAGGCACTAGCGGGGGGGCTACAGATACGCAGTATTTT	CASSSGGTSGGATDTQYF
TRBV25-1	TRBD1	TRBJ1-1	once	TGTGCCAGCAGTGAACCCGGGACAGGAGGGACTGAAGCTTTCTTT	CASSEPGTGGTEAFF
TRBV5-1	.	TRBJ1-1	.	TGCGCCAGCAGCGGCACCCGGGACACCGTTCGGAACACTGAAGCTTTCTTT	CASSGTRDTVRNTEAFF
TRBV12-3/TRBV12-4	.	TRBJ1-4	.	TGTGCCAGCAGTTTTAGGGGAGGCGAAAAACTGTTTTTT	CASSFRGGEKLFF
TRBV12-3/TRBV12-4	.	TRBJ2-3	once	TGTGCCAGCAGTAGGGGATCTTGGGATACGCAGTATTTT	CASSRGSWDTQYF
TRBV6-5	.	TRBJ2-2	.	TGTGCCAGCAGGACACTAGCTCCTGACACCGGGGAGCTGTTTTTT	CASRTLAPDTGELFF
TRBV19	TRBD2	TRBJ2-5	.	TGTGCCAGTAGTCTAGCGGGGGAGACCCAGTACTTC	CASSLAGETQYF
TRBV19	.	TRBJ2-1	.	TGTGCCAGTAGTCCCCTGGGCAGGGGCACGTACAATGAGCAGTTCTTC	CASSPLGRGTYNEQFF
TRBV18	TRBD1	TRBJ2-7	once	TGTGCCAGCTCACCCCAGAGGACAGGGGTTGACGAGCAGTACTTC	CASSPQRTGVDEQYF
TRBV5-6	.	TRBJ1-5	many	TGTGCCAGCAGCCCAACCTATAGGGGTTCCCAGCATTTT	CASSPTYRGSQHF
TRBV19	.	TRBJ1-5	few	TGTGCCAGTAGTATAGAGGACGGAGGGAATCAGCCCCAGCATTTT	CASSIEDGGNQPQHF
TRBV7-2	.	TRBJ2-2	.	TGTGCCAGCAGCTTAGATGCGGTGGGGGCTCACAGCGGGGAGCTGTTTTTT	CASSLDAVGAHSGELFF
TRBV7-9	.	TRBJ1-4	.	TGTGCCAGCACCGGAGGGTTCTCTAATGAAAAACTGTTTTTT	CASTGGFSNEKLFF
TRBV2	.	TRBJ2-3	.	TGTGCCAGCAGTGAAACTGATACGCAGTATTTT	CASSETDTQYF
TRBV5-6	TRBD1	TRBJ1-6	.	TGTGCCAGCAGCAATCCCCACGCAGGGGGCGGGGATTCACCCCTCCACTTT	CASSNPHAGGGDSPLHF
TRBV5-6	.	TRBJ1-1	.	TGTGCCAGCAGATCAACCCACAGGGAGAACACTGAAGCTTTCTTT	CASRSTHRENTEAFF
TRBV7-6	TRBD1	TRBJ1-4	.	TGTGCCAGCAGCGTCGGACAGGGTAGTGAAAAACTGTTTTTT	CASSVGQGSEKLFF
TRBV12-3/TRBV12-4	TRBD1	TRBJ1-2	few	TGTGCCAGCAGCCCAGGGGGTGGATTCTACACCTTC	CASSPGGGFYTF
TRBV29-1	TRBD1	TRBJ2-3	.	TGCAGCTTAAGACAGGGGAACACAGATACGCAGTATTTT	CSLRQGNTDTQYF
TRBV18	TRBD2	TRBJ2-4	.	TGTGCCAGCTCACCCCTATCGACGGGGGGTAAAGATGGCATTCAGTACTTC	CASSPLSTGGKDGIQYF
TRBV27	TRBD1	TRBJ1-6	few	TGTGCCAGCAGCCCATCCGGGACAGGGGGCAATTCACCCCTCCACTTT	CASSPSGTGGNSPLHF
TRBV5-4	.	TRBJ1-6	.	TGTGCCAGCAGCCTGAAGCTGGGAGCCCGAAAGTATAATTCACCCCTCCACTTT	CASSLKLGARKYNSPLHF
TRBV5-1	.	TRBJ2-5	.	TGCGCCAGCAGCTTTACAGCAGACCAAGAGACCCAGTACTTC	CASSFTADQETQYF
TRBV9	.	TRBJ2-2	.	TGTGCCAGCAGCGACAGACAGGTGGACGAAGGTTCCGGGGAGCTGTTTTTT	CASSDRQVDEGSGELFF
TRBV4-1	.	TRBJ2-5	.	TGCGCCAGCAGCTTAGGAGGGATCCAAGAGACCCAGTACTTC	CASSLGGIQETQYF
TRBV7-2	.	TRBJ2-5	.	TGTGCCAGCAGCTCACGCCTGGGGAGGGAGACCCAGTACTTC	CASSSRLGRETQYF
TRBV7-2	.	TRBJ2-6	.	TGTGCCAGCAGCTTAGACAGGGTTGGAACGGCTGGGGCCAACGTCCTGACTTTC	CASSLDRVGTAGANVLTF
TRBV7-2	TRBD1	TRBJ2-7	.	TGTGCCAGCAGCTTAAGACAGGGTAAAGGCGAGCAGTACTTC	CASSLRQGKGEQYF
TRBV5-1	TRBD1	TRBJ1-2	.	TGCGCCAGCAGCGCCTCGGGACAGGGGGTCTATGGCTACACCTTC	CASSASGQGVYGYTF
TRBV20-1	TRBD2	TRBJ2-1	.	TGCAGTGCTAGTCATAGCGGGGGAGGCAATGAGCAGTTCTTC	CSASHSGGGNEQFF
TRBV6-2/TRBV6-3	.	TRBJ1-1	.	TGTGCCAGCAGTTTAACCGGGACTGCTACTGAAGCTTTCTTT	CASSLTGTATEAFF
TRBV6-5	TRBD1	TRBJ2-7	.	TGTGCCAGCAGTTACTCGATGGCAGCAGGGGGTGGCGAGCAGTACTTC	CASSYSMAAGGGEQYF
TRBV7-2	.	TRBJ2-3	.	TGTGCCAGCAGCTTATCTCGGGCGGGGAGCACAGATACGCAGTATTTT	CASSLSRAGSTDTQYF
TRBV7-2	TRBD1	TRBJ1-5	.	TGTGCCAGCAGCTCTTCCGGGACAGGGCTGGGCCAGCCCCAGCATTTT	CASSSSGTGLGQPQHF
TRBV30	TRBD1	TRBJ1-4	.	TGTGCCTGGACCAGGGGGGATGAAAAACTGTTTTTT	CAWTRGDEKLFF
TRBV2	.	TRBJ2-5	.	TGTGCCAGCAGTGAAGGGGTGCAGGGTACGACCCAGTACTTC	CASSEGVQGTTQYF
TRBV7-2	.	TRBJ1-1	.	TGTGCCAGCAGCTCTCGACCCCTGACGGGCACTGAAGCTTTCTTT	CASSSRPLTGTEAFF
TRBV20-1	.	TRBJ2-7	few	TGCAGTGCTAGGACTAGCTACGAGCAGTACTTC	CSARTSYEQYF
TRBV27	.	TRBJ1-5	.	TGTGCCAGCGGGGCCTCAAAAAGCACCCAGCATTTT	CASGASKSTQHF
TRBV7-9	.	TRBJ1-1	.	TGTGCCGTTCGGGGGAGGCTGAACACTGAAGCTTTCTTT	CAVRGRLNTEAFF
TRBV9	TRBD1	TRBJ1-4	.	TGTGCCAGCAGCACCGAGGGGGCTGGAGAAAAACTGTTTTTT	CASSTEGAGEKLFF